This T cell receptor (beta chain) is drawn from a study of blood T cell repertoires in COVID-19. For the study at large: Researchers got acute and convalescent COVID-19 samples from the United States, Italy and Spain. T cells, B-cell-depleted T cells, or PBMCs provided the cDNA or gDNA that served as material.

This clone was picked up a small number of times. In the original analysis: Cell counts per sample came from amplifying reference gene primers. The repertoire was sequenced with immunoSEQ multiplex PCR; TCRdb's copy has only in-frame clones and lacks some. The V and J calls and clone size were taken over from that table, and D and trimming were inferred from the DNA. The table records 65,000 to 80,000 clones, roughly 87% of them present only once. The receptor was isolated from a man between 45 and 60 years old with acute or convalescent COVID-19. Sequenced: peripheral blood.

CDR3 in amino acids: CASSLARANTEAFF. CDR3 DNA: TGTGCCAGCAGCTTAGCCAGGGCCAACACTGAAGCTTTCTTT. The V gene is TRBV11-2, the J gene TRBJ1-1, with D maybe TRBD1 (5 bases). The CDR3 spans 14 residues. The V and J ends lost 1 base and 2 bases respectively, with 8 bases between them. Germline assignment: CDR1 SGHAT and CDR2 FQNNGV.